Each of the 31 T cell receptor beta chains below was sequenced from the same sample in a study of breast tumors, draining lymph nodes, adjacent tissues. TCRdb reprocessed the multiplex PCR reads via MiXCR and lists one record per CDR3 protein. The profile shows 200,000 to 250,000 distinct CDR3 sequences, under 40% of them singletons. The lymph nodes were axillary draining lymph nodes from breast cancer patients. Material for sequencing was axillary lymph node tissue. These receptor sequences come from a female donor with breast cancer. Some clones in this sample may be carry-over from other donors' samples.

The table lists this clonotype with many counts. J is TRBJ2-7 and V is TRBV7-2, with a possible D match to TRBD1 (5 bases). V gave up 5 bases and J gave up 7 bases, with 21 bases separating them. The CDR3 runs to 15 residues. Germline V gene lookup returns CDR1 SGHTA and CDR2 FQGNSA. In DNA, the CDR3 is TGTGCCAGCAGCCCATGGGGATTCCAGGGATGGGAGCAGTACTTC. Its translation: CASSPWGFQGWEQYF.

This clonotype was counted many times. This sequence joins TRBV5-1 and TRBJ2-3; 7 bases fit TRBD2. The V gene's germline CDR1 is SGHRS and CDR2 YFSETQ. V was pared by 1 base and J by 0 bases, with 8 bases of the junction left unmatched. The CDR3 has 17 amino acids. The CDR3 region has the DNA TGCGCCAGCAGCTTGATTCGAGTGCGGGGGAGCACAGATACGCAGTATTTT. Translating it yields CASSLIRVRGSTDTQYF.

The chain is built from TRBV6-5 and TRBJ1-5, with a possible D match to TRBD1 (5 bases). The germline V gene encodes CDR1 MNHEY and CDR2 SVGAGI. The CDR3 sequence is 18 residues long. V was clipped by 0 bases and J by 0 bases, with 15 bases between them. The CDR3, as DNA: TGTGCCAGCAGTTACTCTGGGCAGGGAGCCCGTAGCAATCAGCCCCAGCATTTT. Its translation: CASSYSGQGARSNQPQHF.

This chain links TRBV19 with TRBJ2-5; D is possibly TRBD2 (5 bases). CDR3 length equals 14 residues. The V gene lost 3 bases and the J gene lost 9 bases, with 17 bases spanning the gap. CDR1 LNHDA and CDR2 SQIVND come from the germline V gene (reference sequence). CDR3 in DNA: TGTGCCAGTAGTATCCGGGGTAGGGATCAGCCCCAGTACTTC. Its protein product is CASSIRGRDQPQYF.

At least ten counts were recorded for this clonotype. The chain joins TRBV2 to TRBJ1-3; D is ambiguous. The CDR3 extends over 13 amino acids. V lost 6 bases to trimming and J lost 4 bases, with 10 bases between them. Per the germline V gene, CDR1 is SNHLY and CDR2 is FYNNEI. The CDR3 here is CASSEDQGNTIYF. The CDR3 nucleotides are TGTGCCAGCAGCGAGGATCAGGGAAACACCATATATTTT.

The rearrangement joins TRBV20-1 to TRBJ2-5; 14 nucleotides line up with TRBD2. The CDR3 contains 15 residues. Per germline, CDR1 DFQATT and CDR2 SNEGSKA (reference sequence). The V gene end was trimmed by 4 bases and the J gene end by 4 bases; junction bases not matched to a gene: 5. CDR3 loop: CSATGTSGRGETQYF. CDR3 nucleotide sequence: TGCAGTGCTACTGGGACTAGCGGGAGAGGAGAGACCCAGTACTTC.

The chain combines TRBV20-1 with TRBJ1-2, with D possibly being TRBD1 (5 bases). Trimming shortened V by 6 bases and J by 12 bases, and 26 bases separated the two germline ends. There are 14 residues in the CDR3. Looked up from germline, CDR1 is DFQATT and CDR2 is SNEGSKA (reference sequence). The CDR3 spells CSAWTDRGGSGNTF. In DNA form, the CDR3 reads TGCAGTGCCTGGACCGACAGAGGTGGCTCTGGAAACACCTTC.

This clonotype was found many times. The chain joins TRBV9 to TRBJ1-2; 11 positions agree with TRBD1. CDR3 length: 16 amino acids. V shed 3 bases, J shed 3 bases, and the junction held 7 bases outside the gene matches. Germline CDR1 and CDR2: SGDLS and YYNGEE. This chain's CDR3 is CASSDGTGGIDYGYTF. DNA of the CDR3: TGTGCCAGCAGCGACGGGACAGGGGGGATTGACTATGGCTACACCTTC.

The J gene is TRBJ1-2, the V gene TRBV27, with 7 bases lining up with TRBD1. CDR3 length: 13 amino acids. In germline, CDR1 is MNHEY, CDR2 SMNVEV (reference sequence). The V and J ends lost 5 bases and 4 bases, in that order; junction bases with no gene match: 4. CDR3 amino acids: CASSPQGTYGYTF. The CDR3 nucleotides read TGTGCCAGCAGTCCACAGGGGACCTATGGCTACACCTTC.

There are many counts of this clonotype. V is TRBV11-3 and J is TRBJ2-6; D is possibly TRBD2 (5 bases). This CDR3 region has 18 residues. Germline-derived CDR1 and CDR2 are SGHNT and YENEEA. Trimming pared 5 bases from V and 1 base from J, leaving 18 bases between. The CDR3 sequence: CASSLGRPWESGANVLTF. The CDR3 bases are TGTGCCAGCAGCCTTGGGCGGCCTTGGGAGTCTGGGGCCAACGTCCTGACTTTC.

The gene calls are TRBV15 and TRBJ1-3; TRBD1 is a possible D gene (6 bases). CDR1 and CDR2 from the germline V gene are LNHNV and YYDKDF (reference sequence). The CDR3 length is 16 residues. V lost 1 base and J 1 base, leaving 11 bases between the germline ends. The CDR3: CATSRGTAASGNTIYF. The CDR3 DNA is TGTGCCACCAGCAGAGGGACAGCCGCATCTGGAAACACCATATATTTT.

Many counts were recorded for this clonotype. The chain links TRBV12-3 or TRBV12-4 to TRBJ1-4; possible D gene TRBD1, 5 bases. V lost 5 bases and J lost 3, with 7 bases in between. There are 13 residues in the CDR3. CDR3 in amino acids: CASSEGANEKLFF. DNA of the CDR3: TGTGCCAGCAGTGAAGGGGCTAATGAAAAACTGTTTTTT.

This clonotype was observed a few times. The CDR3 spells CASSRTGDTEAFF. CDR3 bases: TGTGCCAGCAGCCGGACAGGGGACACTGAAGCTTTCTTT. The chain links TRBV6-1 to TRBJ1-1, with 9 bases matching TRBD1. This CDR3 has 13 amino acids. V dropped 6 bases and J dropped 3; count of bases not matched to a gene: 2. Germline-derived CDR1 and CDR2 are MNHNS and SASEGT.

The CDR3 sequence: CASSLLAGGRYEKLFF. The CDR3 DNA reads as TGTGCCAGCAGCTTACTAGCGGGGGGCCGCTATGAAAAACTGTTTTTT. The rearrangement uses TRBV7-8 and TRBJ1-4; TRBD1 is a possible D gene (6 bases). The germline V gene has CDR1 SGHVS and CDR2 FQNEAQ. V gave up 2 bases and J gave up 6 bases, with 16 bases separating them. The CDR3 runs to 16 residues.

This clonotype was picked up many times. The gene calls are TRBV12-3 or TRBV12-4 and TRBJ1-5; D call uncertain. The CDR3 consists of 12 residues. V was shortened by 6 bases and J by 3 bases, with 6 bases between the two germline ends. CDR3 sequence (DNA): TGTGCCAGCAGCGCTCTCAATCAGCCCCAGCATTTT. As protein: CASSALNQPQHF.

There are many counts of this clonotype. This sequence joins TRBV18 and TRBJ2-3; D not certain. V lost 6 bases, J lost 2 bases, and 9 bases lay in between. Germline assignment: CDR1 KGHSH and CDR2 LQKENI. The CDR3 extends over 13 amino acids. The CDR3 region is CASSATTTDTQYF. The CDR3 nucleotides read TGTGCCAGCTCCGCCACGACCACAGATACGCAGTATTTT. Variable domain in full (rest from reference TRBV18 and TRBJ2-3): NAGVMQNPRHLVRRRGQEARLRCSPMKGHSHVYWYRQLPEEGLKFMVYLQKENIIDESGMPKERFSAEFPKEGPSILRIQQVVRGDSAAYFCASSATTTDTQYFGPGTRLTVL.

The chain combines TRBV10-3 with TRBJ2-6; either TRBD1 or TRBD2 may supply D (5 bases each). CDR3 length equals 13 residues. V lost 7 bases and J lost 10, with 14 bases in between. The V gene's germline CDR1 is ENHRY and CDR2 SYGVKD. The DNA for the CDR3 is TGTGCCATCACGGAGCGTGGGGGTAACGTCCTGACTTTC. Its protein product is CAITERGGNVLTF.

This clonotype occurred many times. The V call is TRBV24-1, the J call TRBJ2-7; 10 positions agree with TRBD2. CDR3 length: 13 amino acids. Per germline, CDR1 KGHDR and CDR2 SFDVKD. V shed 12 bases and J 0 bases; nucleotides not matched to a gene: 4. The CDR3 bases are TGTGCCCCGTTAGCGGGAGGCTCCTACGAGCAGTACTTC. It specifies CAPLAGGSYEQYF.

This clonotype was observed a handful of times. This chain uses TRBV6-1 with TRBJ2-3, with TRBD1 matching over 9 bases. This CDR3 spans 14 amino acids. Germline V gene sequence: CDR1 MNHNS, CDR2 SASEGT. The V segment lost 7 bases and the J segment 4 bases; nucleotides outside the gene matches: 6. DNA of the CDR3: TGTGCCAGCACTCCCGGGACAGGGTCAGATACGCAGTATTTT. This sequence encodes CASTPGTGSDTQYF.

The CDR3: CASSPLGSLNSPLHF. The CDR3 DNA reads as TGTGCCAGCTCACCTTTAGGAAGCCTTAATTCACCCCTCCACTTT. The V and J genes are TRBV18 and TRBJ1-6; D unclear. CDR1 is KGHSH and CDR2 is LQKENI in the germline V gene. V was trimmed by 3 bases and J by 6 bases, leaving 12 bases between them. The CDR3 is made up of 15 amino acids.

The table lists this clonotype with many counts. The V and J genes are TRBV5-1 and TRBJ1-2; no reliable D call. This CDR3 is built from 12 residues. Deletions cut 2 bases from V and 8 bases from J, with 10 bases between. Germline V gene data show CDR1 as SGHRS and CDR2 as YFSETQ. The CDR3 spells CASSFGLEGYTF. CDR3 nucleotides: TGCGCCAGCAGCTTCGGCTTGGAGGGCTACACCTTC.

This clonotype occurred many times. The chain employs TRBV19 and TRBJ1-2; 7 bases map to TRBD1. Germline CDR1 reads LNHDA; CDR2 reads SQIVND (reference sequence). Trimming cost V 1 base and J 4 bases; bases outside gene matches: 6. This CDR3 spans 15 amino acids. The CDR3 nucleotides are TGTGCCAGTAGTATAGGGCGACAGGGTCTCTATGGCTACACCTTC. Its translation is CASSIGRQGLYGYTF. The variable domain in full, with the rest retrieved from reference TRBV19 and TRBJ1-2, is DGGITQSPKYLFRKEGQNVTLSCEQNLNHDAMYWYRQDPGQGLRLIYYSQIVNDFQKGDIAEGYSVSREKKESFPLTVTSAQKNPTAFYLCASSIGRQGLYGYTFGSGTRLTVV.

This clonotype was observed many times. The chain joins TRBV5-5 to TRBJ1-2, with no clear D. Germline values: CDR1 SGHKS, CDR2 YYEKEE (reference sequence). V was cut by 0 bases and J by 4 bases, with 10 bases left in between. The CDR3 loop spans 14 amino acids. CDR3 protein: CASSLVQVTYGYTF. The CDR3 region has the DNA TGTGCCAGCAGCTTGGTTCAGGTCACCTATGGCTACACCTTC.

This clonotype was seen at least ten times. The chain carries TRBV7-2 and TRBJ2-4; unclear D gene. Germline values: CDR1 SGHTA, CDR2 FQGNSA. Trimming removed 0 bases from V and 0 bases from J, with 3 bases in between. The CDR3 runs 14 residues. The CDR3 loop reads CASSLALAKNIQYF. CDR3 DNA: TGTGCCAGCAGCTTAGCCTTAGCCAAAAACATTCAGTACTTC.

V gene TRBV5-1 combines with J gene TRBJ2-5; the D is unclear. With 0 bases removed from V and 2 bases from J, the gap between germline ends came to 8 bases. This CDR3 region has 14 residues. Germline assignment: CDR1 SGHRS and CDR2 YFSETQ. In nucleotides, the CDR3 is TGCGCCAGCAGCTTGGCTACGAAACAAGAGACCCAGTACTTC. Protein product: CASSLATKQETQYF. Drawing the rest from reference TRBV5-1 and TRBJ2-5, the complete variable domain is KAGVTQTPRYLIKTRGQQVTLSCSPISGHRSVSWYQQTPGQGLQFLFEYFSETQRNKGNFPGRFSGRQFSNSRSEMNVSTLELGDSALYLCASSLATKQETQYFGPGTRLLVL.

Worth noting for this clonotype: This clone may be a read error of a much larger clone one base away. The chain is built from TRBV19 and TRBJ2-3; perhaps D is TRBD1 or TRBD2 (5 bases each). Germline lookup yields CDR1 LNHDA and CDR2 SQIVND (reference sequence). The CDR3 has 14 amino acids. V was shortened by 5 bases and J by 10 bases, with 19 bases between the two germline ends. The CDR3 sequence: CASSRRGEVIAQYF. The CDR3 DNA reads as TGTGCCAGTAGTCGTAGGGGAGAAGTAATTGCGCAGTATTTT.

This clonotype came up a few times. The rearrangement uses TRBV6-5 and TRBJ2-1, with TRBD2 matching over 14 bases. Germline loops: CDR1 MNHEY, CDR2 SVGAGI. After removal of 5 bases from V and 5 bases from J, the junction contained 5 bases not matched to a gene. CDR3 length equals 16 residues. The CDR3 region has the DNA TGTGCCAGCAGTAAGACTAGCGGGAGGGAGAACAATGAGCAGTTCTTC. Protein product: CASSKTSGRENNEQFF.

The chain has TRBV27 and TRBJ2-7; tentative D call: TRBD2 (5 bases). The CDR3 loop spans 14 amino acids. Germline CDR1 MNHEY, CDR2 SMNVEV (reference sequence). V gave up 2 bases and J gave up 3 bases, with 11 bases separating them. The CDR3 bases are TGTGCCAGCAGTTTAAAAGGGAGAGGCTACGAGCAGTACTTC. This sequence encodes CASSLKGRGYEQYF.

This clonotype was detected once. The chain links TRBV2 to TRBJ1-4; D ambiguous. Germline-derived CDR1 and CDR2 are SNHLY and FYNNEI. V dropped 10 bases and J dropped 6 bases, with 21 bases sitting between them. The CDR3 runs to 15 residues. CDR3 residues: CATSTSLSTYEKLFF. Written as DNA, the CDR3 is TGTGCCACCTCGACTAGCCTCAGCACATATGAAAAACTGTTTTTT.

With respect to this clonotype: A much larger clone differs by one base, so this may be a read error. The chain combines TRBV7-3 with TRBJ2-3; D remains unclear. The end of the DNA aligns better with TRBJ1-5, so the J call may be wrong. Germline V CDR1 and CDR2: SGHTA, FQGTGA. The CDR3 sequence is 15 residues long. The CDR3 here is CASSYSGRGTDTQHF. CDR3 coding DNA: TGTGCCAGCAGCTATAGCGGGAGAGGAACAGATACGCAGCATTTT.

As to this clonotype: This likely comes from a read error, as the CDR3 has no conserved phenylalanine or tryptophan at its end. The chain has TRBV19 and TRBJ2-2; either TRBD1 or TRBD2 may supply D (5 bases each). Trimming cost V 6 bases and J 5 bases, with 13 bases left between them. The CDR3 covers 14 residues. CDR1 is LNHDA, CDR2 SQIVND, per germline (reference sequence). Written as DNA, the CDR3 is TGTGCCAGTAGCCCGGGGCGCCAGACCGGGGAGCTGTTTCTT. It codes for CASSPGRQTGELFL.